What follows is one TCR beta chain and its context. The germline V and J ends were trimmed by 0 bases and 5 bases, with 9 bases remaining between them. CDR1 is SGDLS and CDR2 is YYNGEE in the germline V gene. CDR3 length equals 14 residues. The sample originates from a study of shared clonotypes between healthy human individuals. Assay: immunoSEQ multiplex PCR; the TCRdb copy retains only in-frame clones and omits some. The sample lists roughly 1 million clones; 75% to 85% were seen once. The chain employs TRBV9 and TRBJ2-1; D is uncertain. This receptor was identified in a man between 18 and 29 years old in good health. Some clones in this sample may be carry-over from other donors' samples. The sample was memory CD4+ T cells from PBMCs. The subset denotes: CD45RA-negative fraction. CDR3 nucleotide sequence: TGTGCCAGCAGCGTAGGGCTCCTTAACAATGAGCAGTTCTTC. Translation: CASSVGLLNNEQFF.